The entry that follows covers one TCR beta chain sequence. Its antigen is as yet unknown. Profiled with immunoSEQ multiplex PCR; TCRdb holds only in-frame clones, not every one. Of approximately 24,000 clones in the sample, 82% are singletons; the top ten hold 11%. Germline loops: CDR1 SGHRS, CDR2 YFSETQ. The ends lost 3 bases at V and 7 bases at J; junction bases unmatched: 9. This CDR3 is built from 15 residues. The data derive from a study of PD-1 blockade in classical Hodgkin lymphoma. Study findings and constraints: It was among complete responders that baseline diversity resembled that of newly diagnosed patients. Individuals who commenced nivolumab within less than 1 year of ASCT were excluded. Causes of the repertoire differences remain undefined, possibly disease activity or prior therapy. TCR diversity at baseline was reported to be reduced in newly diagnosed patients relative to healthy donors.

Patients all relapsed after autologous stem cell transplantation, and there was variation in brentuximab vedotin exposure. The specimen comprised peripheral blood mononuclear cells (PBMCs), sampled before the second cycle of nivolumab. This receptor was identified in a human donor with classical Hodgkin lymphoma. The chain links TRBV5-1 to TRBJ1-4, with TRBD1 identical over 7 bases. The CDR3 loop reads CASSWGDSRGEKLFF. CDR3 DNA: TGCGCCAGCAGCTGGGGGGACAGTAGGGGTGAAAAACTGTTTTTT.